The clone carrying this T cell receptor beta chain was counted a few times. Its antigen is unidentified. This sample stems from a study of T-cell memory formation after mild COVID-19. Whole-study findings and limits: Second-wave clones peaking on day 37 lacked confirmed SARS-CoV-2 specificity.

The CDR3 covers 17 residues. CDR1 and CDR2 from the germline V gene are MNHEY and SVGAGI. V shed 0 bases and J shed 3 bases, with 18 bases lying between them. One entry per CDR3 protein results from TCRdb running MiXCR on the 5' RACE reads. The sample has about 340,000 distinct CDR3 sequences, about 21% seen once. The sequenced sample was PBMCs or a T cell subset sorted from them (not recorded which). The source is an adult woman who had mild COVID-19 (a few samples of this study predate the infection). Cell type and time point are not known. The chain has TRBV6-5 and TRBJ2-7, with unresolved D. For the CDR3, the DNA is TGTGCCAGCAGTTACTCCACGGAGACACGGGCTCGCTACGAGCAGTACTTC. It translates to CASSYSTETRARYEQYF.